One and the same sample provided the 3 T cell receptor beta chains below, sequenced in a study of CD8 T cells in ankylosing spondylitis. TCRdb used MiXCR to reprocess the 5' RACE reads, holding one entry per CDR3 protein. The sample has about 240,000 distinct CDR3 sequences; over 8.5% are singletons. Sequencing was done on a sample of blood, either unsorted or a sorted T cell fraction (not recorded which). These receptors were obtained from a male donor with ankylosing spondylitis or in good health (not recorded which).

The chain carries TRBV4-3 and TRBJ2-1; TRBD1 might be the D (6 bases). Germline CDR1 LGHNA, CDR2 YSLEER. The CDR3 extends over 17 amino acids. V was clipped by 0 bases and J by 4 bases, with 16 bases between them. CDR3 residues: CASSQERARQGYNEQFF. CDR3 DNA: TGCGCCAGCAGCCAAGAAAGGGCGCGGCAGGGGTACAATGAGCAGTTCTTC.

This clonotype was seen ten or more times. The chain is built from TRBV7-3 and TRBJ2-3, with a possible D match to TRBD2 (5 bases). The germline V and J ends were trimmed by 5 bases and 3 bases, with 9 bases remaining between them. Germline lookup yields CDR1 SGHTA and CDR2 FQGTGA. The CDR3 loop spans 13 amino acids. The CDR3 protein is CASSHDYTDTQYF. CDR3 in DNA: TGTGCCAGCAGCCACGACTATACAGATACGCAGTATTTT.

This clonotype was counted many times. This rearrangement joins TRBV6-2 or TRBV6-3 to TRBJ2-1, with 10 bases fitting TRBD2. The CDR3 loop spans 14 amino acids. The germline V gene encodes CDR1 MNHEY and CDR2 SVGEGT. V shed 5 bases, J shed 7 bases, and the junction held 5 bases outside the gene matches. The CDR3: CASSISGGPNEQFF. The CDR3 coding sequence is TGTGCCAGCAGTATTAGCGGGGGGCCGAATGAGCAGTTCTTC.